The rows below give T cell receptor beta chains drawn from one sample of a study of CD8 T cells in Susac syndrome. Each CDR3 protein is one row after TCRdb ran MiXCR on the immunoSEQ multiplex PCR reads. In the table there are about 130,000 distinct CDR3 sequences, over 90% of which are singletons. Sequencing input: CD8+ T cells from PBMCs. The receptors come from a human donor with Susac syndrome. Each CDR3 is given with its conserved first and last residue. The D gene is left open where the match is weak. Not every row has a clone size; where given, it reads once, few, many or a size class.

d_gene,j_gene,abundance,v_gene,CDR3nt,CDR3aa
TRBD2,TRBJ2-3,NA,TRBV5-1,TGCGCCAGCAGCTTGGTGTCGGGGGGGACAGATACGCAGTATTTT,CASSLVSGGTDTQYF
NA,TRBJ2-1,NA,TRBV14,TGTGCCAGCAGCCAACCGGGCAATGAGCAGTTCTTC,CASSQPGNEQFF
NA,TRBJ2-1,NA,TRBV6-5,TGTGCCAGCAGTTACTCGTCCGATGAGCAGTTCTTC,CASSYSSDEQFF
TRBD2,TRBJ2-1,NA,TRBV7-3,TGTGCCAGCAGCTTTTTTAGCGGGGGATTCAATGAGCAGTTCTTC,CASSFFSGGFNEQFF
NA,TRBJ1-1,NA,TRBV10-2,TGCGCCAGCAGTGCTGTGAACACTGAAGCTTTCTTT,CASSAVNTEAFF
TRBD2,TRBJ2-5,NA,TRBV5-6,TGTGCCAGCAGCAAAGGGTTTAGCGGGAGTGACTTCCAAGAGACCCAGTACTTC,CASSKGFSGSDFQETQYF
TRBD2,TRBJ2-7,once,TRBV3-1,TGTGCCAGCAGCCAAGGCGAGAGTTGGCTAGCGGGGGGACCATACGAGCAGTACTTC,CASSQGESWLAGGPYEQYF
NA,TRBJ2-3,NA,TRBV3-1,TGTGCCAGCAGCCAAGAGGTCTCGGATACGCAGTATTTT,CASSQEVSDTQYF
NA,TRBJ2-1,NA,TRBV7-3,TGTGCCAGCAGCCCATCCGCCGATAGTAATGAGCAGTTCTTC,CASSPSADSNEQFF
NA,TRBJ2-1,NA,TRBV10-2,TGCGCCAGCAGTCCCAGTGGGACACTCAATGAGCAGTTCTTC,CASSPSGTLNEQFF
TRBD1,TRBJ1-2,NA,TRBV9,TGTGCCAGCAGCCCACCCTCGGACAGGGAAAATTATGGCTACACCTTC,CASSPPSDRENYGYTF
NA,TRBJ1-1,once,TRBV30,TGTGCCTGGGTACCGCGGGGCTCCCGGGTGGACACTGAAGCTTTCTTT,CAWVPRGSRVDTEAFF
NA,TRBJ1-2,NA,TRBV27,TGTGCCAGCAGTACGACCGGTAGGAGTGGCTACACCTTC,CASSTTGRSGYTF
NA,TRBJ2-2,NA,TRBV29-1,TGCAGCGTTGAGGGGCAGACGAACACCGGGGAGCTGTTTTTT,CSVEGQTNTGELFF
NA,TRBJ2-3,NA,TRBV2,TGTGCCAGCAGCTCAGGGTATCTGGGCACAGATACGCAGTATTTT,CASSSGYLGTDTQYF
TRBD2,TRBJ2-1,NA,TRBV19,TGTGCCAGTAGTATAGTCCAATCGACTAGCGGGAGAGGCAATGAGCAGTTCTTC,CASSIVQSTSGRGNEQFF
NA,TRBJ2-7,NA,TRBV2,TGTGCCAGCAGTCCCCTAGAGGGAATAGGAGACGAGCAGTACTTC,CASSPLEGIGDEQYF
NA,TRBJ1-5,NA,TRBV4-1,TGCGCCAGCAGCCAAGGGGTAGAGGGGAGGCAGCCCCAGCATTTT,CASSQGVEGRQPQHF
TRBD1,TRBJ1-4,NA,TRBV24-1,TGTGCCACCAGTGCTTCACCGGGACAGCCTAATGAAAAACTGTTTTTT,CATSASPGQPNEKLFF
NA,TRBJ1-5,NA,TRBV27,TGTGCCAGCAGTTTTGCGGACGGAAATCAGCCCCAGCATTTT,CASSFADGNQPQHF
NA,TRBJ2-3,NA,TRBV19,TGTGCCAGGGCGGCTCGGCCAGATACGCAGTATTTT,CARAARPDTQYF
NA,TRBJ2-1,NA,TRBV27,TGTGCCAGCAGTTTAGGCGCAGTCTCCTACAATGAGCAGTTCTTC,CASSLGAVSYNEQFF
NA,TRBJ2-3,NA,TRBV7-6,TGTGCCAGCAGCTTAGGGGAACTAGCTCCAGATACGCAGTATTTT,CASSLGELAPDTQYF
TRBD1,TRBJ1-1,NA,TRBV30,TGTGCCTGGGACACCGGGACAGGACTTGAAGCTTTCTTT,CAWDTGTGLEAFF
NA,TRBJ2-7,NA,TRBV28,TGTGCCAGCAGTTTTTTCAGAAGCTCCTACGAGCAGTACTTC,CASSFFRSSYEQYF
NA,TRBJ1-5,NA,TRBV12-3/TRBV12-4,TGTGCCAGCACCCCAGGACCTCCGGGTCCGGGCTCCAATCAGCCCCAGCATTTT,CASTPGPPGPGSNQPQHF
TRBD1,TRBJ2-1,NA,TRBV13,TGTGCCAGCGGTCCGGGACAGGGATCAGATGAGCAGTTCTTC,CASGPGQGSDEQFF
NA,TRBJ1-5,NA,TRBV4-1,TGCGCCAGCAGCCAAGAGGGGGTATTGGTTCAGCCCCAGCATTTT,CASSQEGVLVQPQHF
TRBD1,TRBJ2-3,NA,TRBV28,TGTGCCAGCGGGACAGGGGCTGGTGATACGCAGTATTTT,CASGTGAGDTQYF
TRBD2,TRBJ2-5,once,TRBV28,TGTGCCAGCAGTTTGGTGGCTAGCGGGGACCAAGAGACCCAGTACTTC,CASSLVASGDQETQYF
TRBD1,TRBJ1-1,NA,TRBV29-1,TGCAGCGTTGAAGATCCCGATGGGACAGGGCCCCGGGCTGAAGCTTTCTTT,CSVEDPDGTGPRAEAFF
TRBD2,TRBJ2-7,few,TRBV27,TGTGCCAGCAGTTTAGCTAGCGGGAGCTACGAGCAGTACTTC,CASSLASGSYEQYF
TRBD2,TRBJ2-7,NA,TRBV6-2/TRBV6-3,TGTGCCAGCAGCCGACCCGGGACTAGCGGGAGTATATACGAGCAGTACTTC,CASSRPGTSGSIYEQYF
TRBD1,TRBJ2-6,NA,TRBV3-1,TGTGCCAGCAGCCAAGTGGTTGCGACAGGGGATCCTGGGGCCAACGTCCTGACTTTC,CASSQVVATGDPGANVLTF
NA,TRBJ2-5,NA,TRBV30,TGTGCCTGGAGTGTATGGGGTGGAAGGGAGACCCAGTACTTC,CAWSVWGGRETQYF
NA,TRBJ2-2,NA,TRBV27,TGTGCCAGCAGTCTAGAGGGGGACGGGGAGCTGTTTTTT,CASSLEGDGELFF
NA,TRBJ2-7,NA,TRBV2,TGTGCCAGCAAAGGACTAACATCCTACGAGCAGTACTTC,CASKGLTSYEQYF
NA,TRBJ2-7,NA,TRBV4-1,TGCGCCAGCAGCCAATCCTTCGGAGGGAACTACGAGCAGTACTTC,CASSQSFGGNYEQYF
TRBD1,TRBJ1-2,NA,TRBV28,TGTGCCAGCAGTTCCATGACAGGGGATGGCTACACCTTC,CASSSMTGDGYTF
TRBD2,TRBJ2-3,NA,TRBV28,TGTGCCAGCAGTCCACCCGGGGAGGGAGAAGATACGCAGTATTTT,CASSPPGEGEDTQYF
NA,TRBJ2-2,NA,TRBV27,TGTGCCAGCTCTCTCCGGGTCCCGGCTTTATGGGCCGGGGAGCTGTTTTTT,CASSLRVPALWAGELFF